Listed here are 20 T cell receptor beta chains from one sample, sequenced in a study of T cell responses to AZD1222 COVID-19 vaccine. The protocol was immunoSEQ multiplex PCR, while the TCRdb copy is restricted to in-frame clones and leaves out a portion. The sample shows fewer than 200,000 clones, 70% to 90% of them seen only once. Sequenced material: peripheral blood, taken 28 days after the second AZD1222 dose. The receptors come from an adult who received the AZD1222 COVID-19 vaccine.

This clone was seen just once. V usage is TRBV11-2 and J usage is TRBJ2-2, with 8 nucleotides matching TRBD1. V lost 4 bases and J lost 1; bases outside the gene matches: 2. Germline assignment: CDR1 SGHAT and CDR2 FQNNGV. The CDR3 contains 15 residues. The CDR3 is CASSWGQVNTGELFF. CDR3 DNA sequence: TGTGCCAGCAGCTGGGGACAGGTGAACACCGGGGAGCTGTTTTTT.

The chain employs TRBV10-1 and TRBJ1-2; D may be TRBD1 (6 bases). CDR3 length: 16 residues. The germline CDR1 and CDR2 sequences are WNHNN and SYGVQD (reference sequence). V lost 7 bases and J 0 bases, leaving 18 bases between the germline ends. CDR3 region: CASTEGGQEANYGYTF. CDR3 DNA: TGCGCCAGCACCGAGGGGGGACAAGAAGCTAACTATGGCTACACCTTC.

This sequence joins TRBV6-5 and TRBJ2-1, with D maybe TRBD2 (5 bases). The CDR3 spans 13 residues. V lost 6 bases, J lost 6 bases, and 12 bases lay in between. Germline CDR1 reads MNHEY; CDR2 reads SVGAGI. CDR3 in DNA: TGTGCCAGCAGCCGCAACGAGGGCAATGAGCAGTTCTTC. Residues: CASSRNEGNEQFF.

The chain carries TRBV6-2 or TRBV6-3 and TRBJ1-5, with 7 bases lining up with TRBD1. After removal of 5 bases from V and 7 bases from J, the junction contained 14 bases not matched to a gene. Germline V gene sequence: CDR1 MNHEY, CDR2 SVGEGT. The CDR3 has 16 amino acids. CDR3 sequence (DNA): TGTGCCAGCAGTGTTCCCCAACCAGGGGGTGAACAGCCCCAGCATTTT. This translates into CASSVPQPGGEQPQHF.

The chain links TRBV5-1 to TRBJ2-1; 11 nucleotides agree with TRBD2. There are 17 residues in the CDR3. V gave up 0 bases and J gave up 4 bases; unmatched junction bases: 6. CDR1 is SGHRS, CDR2 YFSETQ, per germline. This CDR3 reads CASSLAPASGGYNEQFF. The CDR3 coding sequence is TGCGCCAGCAGCTTGGCCCCGGCTAGCGGGGGGTACAATGAGCAGTTCTTC.

V gene TRBV11-3 combines with J gene TRBJ2-1; D unresolved. Per the germline V gene, CDR1 is SGHNT and CDR2 is YENEEA. V dropped 3 bases and J dropped 5 bases, with 8 bases sitting between them. The CDR3 consists of 13 residues. CDR3 coding DNA: TGTGCCAGCAGCTTGGGTTCCCACAATGAGCAGTTCTTC. Protein: CASSLGSHNEQFF.

The rearrangement uses TRBV5-1 and TRBJ1-6; possibly TRBD1 for D (6 bases). The CDR3 extends over 16 amino acids. Germline values: CDR1 SGHRS, CDR2 YFSETQ. V lost 3 bases to trimming and J lost 7 bases, with 17 bases between them. The CDR3 DNA sequence: TGCGCCAGCAGCTATTCGACAGGCCTTTGGAATTCACCCCTCCACTTT. Protein sequence: CASSYSTGLWNSPLHF. The entire variable domain, with the rest obtained from reference TRBV5-1 and TRBJ1-6, is as follows: KAGVTQTPRYLIKTRGQQVTLSCSPISGHRSVSWYQQTPGQGLQFLFEYFSETQRNKGNFPGRFSGRQFSNSRSEMNVSTLELGDSALYLCASSYSTGLWNSPLHFGNGTRLTVT.

V gene TRBV5-5 combines with J gene TRBJ1-1; TRBD1 matches at 9 bases. The CDR3 has 13 residues. Germline V gene lookup returns CDR1 SGHKS and CDR2 YYEKEE (reference sequence). V lost 6 bases and J lost 1; bases outside the gene matches: 1. CDR3 in DNA: TGTGCCAGCAAGACAGGGGGGAACACTGAAGCTTTCTTT. Translation gives CASKTGGNTEAFF.

This chain connects TRBV7-3 to TRBJ2-1; 8 nucleotides align to TRBD2. V shed 1 base, J shed 6 bases, and the junction held 2 bases outside the gene matches. Germline lookup yields CDR1 SGHTA and CDR2 FQGTGA. This CDR3 has 14 residues. The chain's CDR3 is CASSLRRGVNEQFF. In DNA, the CDR3 is TGTGCCAGCAGCTTAAGGCGGGGGGTCAATGAGCAGTTCTTC.

The rearrangement uses TRBV15 and TRBJ2-2, with 13 bases identical to TRBD2. Germline loops: CDR1 LNHNV, CDR2 YYDKDF (reference sequence). This CDR3 region has 16 residues. V dropped 6 bases and J dropped 4; count of bases not matched to a gene: 5. The CDR3 nucleotides read TGTGCCACCAGTATCGGACTAGCGGGGGTCACCGGGGAGCTGTTTTTT. Amino acids: CATSIGLAGVTGELFF.

The rearrangement joins TRBV28 to TRBJ1-1; TRBD1 agrees at 12 bases. This CDR3 spans 17 amino acids. The germline V gene encodes CDR1 MDHEN and CDR2 SYDVKM. V lost 7 bases to trimming and J lost 1 base; unmatched junction nucleotides: 10. The CDR3 is CASTAYPGQGANTEAFF. In DNA, the CDR3 is TGTGCCAGCACTGCGTATCCGGGACAGGGGGCGAACACTGAAGCTTTCTTT.

As DNA, the CDR3 is TGTGCCAGCAGCTTAAGTCAGGACAGGCTCTACGAGCAGTACTTC. It is translated as CASSLSQDRLYEQYF. The V call is TRBV7-8, the J call TRBJ2-7; 7 bases line up with TRBD1. CDR3 length: 15 amino acids. Unmatched junction bases numbered 7, after V lost 2 bases and J lost 3 bases. CDR1 is SGHVS, CDR2 FQNEAQ, per germline.

This rearrangement joins TRBV15 to TRBJ2-5; TRBD1 agrees at 8 bases. Trimming at V came to 2 bases and at J to 4 bases, leaving 3 bases not matched to a gene. There are 14 residues in the CDR3. Germline V gene data show CDR1 as LNHNV and CDR2 as YYDKDF (reference sequence). CDR3 amino acids: CATSRQGARETQYF. CDR3 sequence (DNA): TGTGCCACCAGCAGACAGGGGGCGCGAGAGACCCAGTACTTC.

The gene calls are TRBV3-1 (or the pseudogene TRBV3-2) and TRBJ2-2, with TRBD2 identical over 8 bases. Trimming took 4 bases from V and 6 from J; bases not matched to a gene: 7. The CDR3 totals 15 residues. Germline-derived CDR1 and CDR2 are LGHDT and YNNKEL (reference sequence). CDR3 DNA sequence: TGTGCCAGCAGCCTTACGGGGGGGCCCTCCGGGGAGCTGTTTTTT. Translating it yields CASSLTGGPSGELFF.

This clone appeared a few times. The chain employs TRBV3-1 (or the pseudogene TRBV3-2) and TRBJ1-1; no clear D gene. Germline values: CDR1 LGHDT, CDR2 YNNKEL (reference sequence). The CDR3 extends over 12 amino acids. V was pared by 1 base and J by 10 bases, with 10 bases between. CDR3 DNA sequence: TGTGCCAGCAGCCAAGGGGCCGTGGGAGCTTTCTTT. Amino acid sequence: CASSQGAVGAFF.

The chain is built from TRBV10-3 and TRBJ2-3; 8 bases are a match to TRBD2. The V gene end was trimmed by 6 bases and the J gene end by 7 bases; junction bases not matched to a gene: 15. Germline V gene sequence: CDR1 ENHRY, CDR2 SYGVKD. CDR3 length: 16 amino acids. The CDR3 loop reads CAISLEGTRGTNTQYF. DNA for the CDR3: TGTGCCATCAGCCTAGAAGGGACTAGGGGCACGAATACGCAGTATTTT.

This chain joins TRBV14 and TRBJ1-3; D unclear. Trimming pared 4 bases from V and 4 bases from J, leaving 5 bases between. In germline, CDR1 is SGHDN, CDR2 FVKESK. The CDR3 covers 12 residues. The CDR3 reads CASSRAGNTIYF. DNA for the CDR3: TGTGCCAGCAGCCGTGCCGGAAACACCATATATTTT.

This rearrangement joins TRBV7-2 to TRBJ2-2; D possibly corresponds to TRBD1 (5 bases). There are 15 residues in the CDR3. Trimming removed 5 bases at V and 5 bases at J, with 15 bases between. Germline V gives CDR1 SGHTA, CDR2 FQGNSA. CDR3 residues: CASSRGRVDTGELFF. In nucleotides, the CDR3 is TGTGCCAGCAGCAGGGGAAGGGTGGATACCGGGGAGCTGTTTTTT.

The V call is TRBV5-4, the J call TRBJ2-1, with 11 nucleotides matching TRBD2. J was trimmed by 4 bases and V by 4 bases; bases with no gene match: 7. The CDR3 loop spans 16 amino acids. CDR1 and CDR2 (germline): SGHNT, YYREEE (reference sequence). CDR3 region: CASSPSLAGAYNEQFF. As DNA, the CDR3 is TGTGCCAGCAGCCCGTCACTAGCGGGGGCGTACAATGAGCAGTTCTTC.

This chain connects TRBV5-4 to TRBJ2-7; D may match TRBD1 or TRBD2 (6 bases each). The CDR3 loop spans 13 amino acids. CDR1 and CDR2 from the germline V gene are SGHNT and YYREEE (reference sequence). The V end lost 3 bases, the J end lost 9 bases, and 16 bases lay between the germline ends. The CDR3 DNA is TGTGCCAGCAGCTACCTGGGGGGCTCAAGGCAGTACTTC. It translates to CASSYLGGSRQYF.